One sample yielded the 31 T cell receptor beta chains listed below, sequenced in a study of neoadjuvant anti-PD-1 for oral cavity cancer. Sequencing used immunoSEQ multiplex PCR; TCRdb keeps in-frame clones, though not all of them. Seen here are about 14,000 clones, 65% to 85% observed once, and the top ten hold about 3%. Stated time point: after neoadjuvant nivolumab, at surgical resection. The starting material was PBMCs, obtained after nivolumab (anti-PD-1) treatment. These receptor sequences come from a person between 40 and 85 years old with oral cavity squamous cell carcinoma.

This clone was picked up a small number of times. The chain has TRBV27 and TRBJ2-3, with 7 positions matching TRBD1. Germline CDR1 is MNHEY and CDR2 is SMNVEV (reference sequence). The CDR3 is 13 residues long. Trimming took 4 bases from V and 8 from J; bases not matched to a gene: 6. The CDR3 DNA follows: TGTGCCAGCAGTTCCCAGGGGGTGGGTACGCAGTATTTT. It is translated as CASSSQGVGTQYF.

V and J are TRBV28 and TRBJ2-3, with D tentatively TRBD1 (5 bases). Trimming removed 4 bases at V and 4 bases at J, with 9 bases between. The germline gives CDR1 MDHEN, CDR2 SYDVKM. This CDR3 has 13 residues. DNA of the CDR3: TGTGCCAGCAGTTCCAGGGTCTCAGATACGCAGTATTTT. Its protein product is CASSSRVSDTQYF.

The chain has TRBV5-1 and TRBJ1-2, with a tentative D call TRBD1 (5 bases). The germline V gene encodes CDR1 SGHRS and CDR2 YFSETQ. There are 14 residues in the CDR3. Trimming removed 0 bases from V and 9 bases from J, with 15 bases in between. CDR3 nucleotides: TGCGCCAGCAGCTTGGGGGACGGAGCTATTAGCTACACCTTC. Its translation: CASSLGDGAISYTF.

This clone was picked up a small number of times. V is TRBV6-5 and J is TRBJ1-2, with D hard to call. V gave up 6 bases and J gave up 6 bases, with 14 bases separating them. CDR3 length: 13 amino acids. Germline CDR1 and CDR2: MNHEY and SVGAGI. The CDR3 region has the DNA TGTGCCAGCAGCTCCCGCGGGAAGGATGGCTACACCTTC. Its translation: CASSSRGKDGYTF.

This clone came up once. This chain connects TRBV5-6 to TRBJ2-1; maybe TRBD2 (6 bases). CDR1 and CDR2 (germline): SGHDT, YYEEEE. Trimming took off 5 bases at V and 2 bases at J, with 14 bases between the two ends. This CDR3 contains 15 residues. This chain's CDR3 is CASSSGGSTYNEQFF. For the CDR3, the DNA is TGTGCCAGCAGTAGCGGCGGGTCCACCTACAATGAGCAGTTCTTC.

This chain links TRBV29-1 with TRBJ1-5; TRBD1 might be the D (6 bases). Trimming removed 6 bases from V and 4 bases from J, with 13 bases in between. The germline V gene encodes CDR1 SQVTM and CDR2 ANQGSEA. This CDR3 is built from 13 residues. CDR3 nucleotide sequence: TGCAGCGTCGCGGACAGCCCAAATCAGCCCCAGCATTTT. This gives the protein CSVADSPNQPQHF.

There are a few counts of this clone. CDR3 nucleotides: TGTGCCAGTCGTACAGGGGGCGGGGACACCGGGGAGCTGTTTTTT. The encoded protein is CASRTGGGDTGELFF. The chain has TRBV28 and TRBJ2-2, with 9 positions matching TRBD1. Germline V gene lookup returns CDR1 MDHEN and CDR2 SYDVKM. The CDR3 length is 15 residues. The V gene end was trimmed by 9 bases and the J gene end by 3 bases; junction bases not matched to a gene: 8.

With regard to this clone: One end of the junction is discordant with germline, which a read error may explain. The chain has TRBV7-7 and TRBJ2-2; D tentatively reads TRBD1 or TRBD2 (5 bases each). The CDR3 is 14 residues long. Germline-derived CDR1 and CDR2 are SSHAT and FNYEAQ (reference sequence). The CDR3 reads CASSPGAVNGELFF. The CDR3 DNA reads as TGTGCTAGCAGCCCCGGGGCCGTTAACGGGGAGCTGTTTTTT.

V usage is TRBV6-6 and J usage is TRBJ2-1; 7 bases line up with TRBD2. Germline CDR1 is MNHNY and CDR2 is SVGAGI (reference sequence). The CDR3 is 13 amino acids. V dropped 2 bases and J dropped 5; count of bases not matched to a gene: 0. The CDR3 sequence is CASSYLADNEQFF. CDR3 DNA sequence: TGTGCCAGCAGTTACCTAGCGGACAATGAGCAGTTCTTC.

This clone was recorded once. The chain couples TRBV10-1 to TRBJ2-2; D unresolved. The V gene's germline CDR1 is WNHNN and CDR2 SYGVQD (reference sequence). Trimming removed 6 bases from V and 6 bases from J, with 11 bases in between. The CDR3 loop spans 13 amino acids. The CDR3 nucleotides read TGCGCCAGCAGCTTAGGATTTGCCGGGGAGCTGTTTTTT. It translates to CASSLGFAGELFF.

The V call is TRBV28, the J call TRBJ1-4; D is perhaps TRBD1 (6 bases). The CDR3 has 14 residues. CDR1 and CDR2 from the germline V gene are MDHEN and SYDVKM. The V gene lost 5 bases and the J gene lost 7 bases, with 14 bases spanning the gap. Here the CDR3 DNA reads TGTGCCAGCAGTAGTGGCGGGGGCGGTGAAAAACTGTTTTTT. The encoded protein is CASSSGGGGEKLFF.

CDR3 nucleotide sequence: TGTGCCAGCAGTCCGGGACTAGCGGGAGGGAATAGTTACAATGAGCAGTTCTTC. Its translation: CASSPGLAGGNSYNEQFF. The rearrangement uses TRBV27 and TRBJ2-1; TRBD2 agrees at 16 bases. Germline V gene lookup returns CDR1 MNHEY and CDR2 SMNVEV (reference sequence). Trimming cost V 5 bases and J 4 bases; bases outside gene matches: 8. This CDR3 has 18 amino acids.

The genes are TRBV19 and TRBJ1-5, with 7 bases aligning to TRBD1. The germline gives CDR1 LNHDA, CDR2 SQIVND (reference sequence). The CDR3 is 15 amino acids. V gave up 3 bases and J gave up 4 bases; unmatched junction bases: 6. The CDR3 nucleotides read TGTGCCAGTAGTATCAGGGGGGGAGAGAATCAGCCCCAGCATTTT. This sequence encodes CASSIRGGENQPQHF.

The chain is built from TRBV14 and TRBJ2-4; D is unclear. Trimming stripped 4 bases from V and 1 base from J, with 8 bases between. Germline V gene lookup returns CDR1 SGHDN and CDR2 FVKESK. This CDR3 is built from 14 residues. The CDR3 bases are TGTGCCAGCAGCCCCGGCATGGCCAAAAACATTCAGTACTTC. Protein product: CASSPGMAKNIQYF.

J is TRBJ2-3 and V is TRBV2, with unresolved D. Germline CDR1 SNHLY, CDR2 FYNNEI. This CDR3 spans 12 amino acids. Trimming stripped 7 bases from V and 4 bases from J, with 9 bases between. CDR3 nucleotide sequence: TGTGCCAGCACCTTAAGAGCAGATACGCAGTATTTT. Translating it yields CASTLRADTQYF.

The chain recombines TRBV7-8 with TRBJ1-4; D uncertain. The V end was cut by 0 bases, the J end by 0 bases, with 2 bases between. The CDR3 length is 14 residues. The germline CDR1 and CDR2 sequences are SGHVS and FQNEAQ. Here the CDR3 DNA reads TGTGCCAGCAGCTTAGCCTCAACTAATGAAAAACTGTTTTTT. This translates into CASSLASTNEKLFF.

This chain links TRBV5-1 with TRBJ2-1; D may be TRBD2 (5 bases). The length of the CDR3 is 15 residues. Trimming removed 3 bases from V and 2 bases from J, with 12 bases in between. Germline V gives CDR1 SGHRS, CDR2 YFSETQ. This chain's CDR3 is CASSSNLGAYNEQFF. The DNA of the CDR3 is TGCGCCAGCAGCTCCAACCTCGGGGCCTACAATGAGCAGTTCTTC.

There are a few counts of this clone. J is TRBJ2-1 and V is TRBV6-1, with 8 bases fitting TRBD2. The CDR3 covers 15 residues. V gave up 4 bases and J gave up 6 bases; unmatched junction bases: 8. The germline V gene has CDR1 MNHNS and CDR2 SASEGT. The DNA of the CDR3 is TGTGCCAGCAGTGGGACTAGCAGTTCGCCCAATGAGCAGTTCTTC. It encodes CASSGTSSSPNEQFF.

This clone occurred once. V and J are TRBV7-9 and TRBJ1-1; possible D gene TRBD1, 5 bases. Germline CDR1 reads SEHNR; CDR2 reads FQNEAQ (reference sequence). V lost 2 bases and J 4 bases, leaving 11 bases between the germline ends. CDR3 length equals 14 residues. CDR3 amino acids: CASSLMGESTEAFF. The CDR3 region has the DNA TGTGCCAGCAGCTTAATGGGGGAGAGCACTGAAGCTTTCTTT.

This clone occurred a few times. The chain uses TRBV9 and TRBJ2-7; 10 bases line up with TRBD1. CDR1 SGDLS and CDR2 YYNGEE come from the germline V gene. The CDR3 covers 14 residues. V lost 2 bases to trimming and J lost 5 bases; unmatched junction nucleotides: 4. The DNA for the CDR3 is TGTGCCAGCAGCGTGACAGGGGGCATCGACGAGCAGTACTTC. Its translation: CASSVTGGIDEQYF.

This clone appeared a single time. CDR3 DNA: TGTGCCAGCAGTTTGGGCGGAAACACAGATACGCAGTATTTT. It translates to CASSLGGNTDTQYF. The chain has TRBV6-1 and TRBJ2-3; D remains unclear. V shed 5 bases and J shed 2 bases, with 11 bases lying between them. This CDR3 has 14 residues. CDR1 MNHNS and CDR2 SASEGT come from the germline V gene.

In this sample, this clone turned up once. The chain uses TRBV5-1 and TRBJ2-1, with TRBD2 identical over 10 bases. V was clipped by 0 bases and J by 8 bases; unmatched bases: 8. CDR1 and CDR2 from the germline V gene are SGHRS and YFSETQ. The CDR3 runs to 16 residues. CDR3 sequence reads: CASSLDLAGVVYEQFF. CDR3 DNA sequence: TGCGCCAGCAGCTTGGATCTAGCGGGAGTTGTTTATGAGCAGTTCTTC.

This clone was seen only once. This chain joins TRBV28 and TRBJ2-7; 7 nucleotides line up with TRBD1. This CDR3 region has 14 residues. V was pared by 4 bases and J by 6 bases, with 9 bases of the junction left unmatched. CDR1 and CDR2 (germline): MDHEN, SYDVKM. CDR3 in amino acids: CASSCTGDTCEQYF. The CDR3 nucleotides are TGTGCCAGCAGTTGCACAGGGGACACTTGCGAGCAGTACTTC.

This clone was counted only a few times. The chain combines TRBV7-3 with TRBJ1-1; no reliable D call. The CDR3 has 13 residues. V gave up 1 base and J gave up 3 bases, with 6 bases separating them. Per germline, CDR1 SGHTA and CDR2 FQGTGA. In DNA form, the CDR3 reads TGTGCCAGCAGCTTAATAGCAGACACTGAAGCTTTCTTT. Translation: CASSLIADTEAFF.

This chain connects TRBV4-2 to TRBJ2-2, with D possibly TRBD1 on 5 matching bases. Germline values: CDR1 LGHNA, CDR2 YNFKEQ. Trimming removed 0 bases from V and 6 bases from J, with 17 bases in between. The CDR3 has 17 residues. This CDR3 is CASSQETSFGQSGELFF. CDR3 in DNA: TGTGCCAGCAGCCAAGAAACGTCCTTCGGACAATCCGGGGAGCTGTTTTTT.

The chain uses TRBV5-1 and TRBJ1-2; 10 nucleotides agree with TRBD1. The V gene end was trimmed by 4 bases and the J gene end by 4 bases; junction bases not matched to a gene: 4. Germline CDR1 reads SGHRS; CDR2 reads YFSETQ. The CDR3 covers 14 residues. Here the CDR3 DNA reads TGCGCCAGCAGCGAAGACAGGGGGCTCTATGGCTACACCTTC. It codes for CASSEDRGLYGYTF. The full variable domain, its missing parts supplied by reference TRBV5-1 and TRBJ1-2, is KAGVTQTPRYLIKTRGQQVTLSCSPISGHRSVSWYQQTPGQGLQFLFEYFSETQRNKGNFPGRFSGRQFSNSRSEMNVSTLELGDSALYLCASSEDRGLYGYTFGSGTRLTVV.

This clone has a handful of counts. The rearrangement links TRBV6-1 to TRBJ2-7; possible D gene TRBD1, 6 bases. V was cut by 7 bases and J by 6 bases, with 13 bases left in between. The germline V gene has CDR1 MNHNS and CDR2 SASEGT. The CDR3 is 12 amino acids. The CDR3 region is CASTVVGGEQYF. The CDR3, as DNA: TGTGCCAGCACTGTAGTAGGGGGCGAGCAGTACTTC.

The sample holds a few counts of this clone. The V call is TRBV6-5, the J call TRBJ2-1; D is possibly TRBD2 (5 bases). V was trimmed by 6 bases and J by 2 bases, leaving 8 bases between them. The CDR3 contains 13 residues. Germline-derived CDR1 and CDR2 are MNHEY and SVGAGI. CDR3 coding DNA: TGTGCCAGCAGGGGCGGGCCCTACAATGAGCAGTTCTTC. Encoded protein: CASRGGPYNEQFF.

The J gene is TRBJ2-1, the V gene TRBV6-4, with TRBD1 identical over 8 bases. The J segment lost 8 bases and the V segment lost 2 bases, leaving 5 bases of the junction unmatched. Germline V gene sequence: CDR1 MRHNA, CDR2 SNTAGT. The CDR3 is 14 amino acids. The CDR3 sequence is CASSDGSGGHEQFF. CDR3 sequence (DNA): TGTGCCAGCAGTGACGGGTCAGGGGGCCATGAGCAGTTCTTC.

This chain links TRBV7-3 with TRBJ2-7; TRBD1 matches at 8 bases. The V gene's germline CDR1 is SGHTA and CDR2 FQGTGA. The CDR3 is 14 residues long. V dropped 5 bases and J dropped 4; count of bases not matched to a gene: 7. Here the CDR3 reads CASSADRGPYEQYF. CDR3 DNA: TGTGCCAGCAGCGCCGACAGGGGTCCTTACGAGCAGTACTTC.

V and J are TRBV4-1 and TRBJ1-3; a possible D gene is TRBD1 (5 bases). V lost 4 bases and J lost 0, with 13 bases in between. Germline CDR1 is MGHRA and CDR2 is YSYEKL. CDR3 length: 16 residues. The CDR3 is CASSPYGDGSGNTIYF. The DNA of the CDR3 is TGCGCCAGCAGCCCCTATGGGGACGGCTCTGGAAACACCATATATTTT.